This T cell receptor (beta chain) was recorded in a study of T cells in Graves' hyperthyroidism and ophthalmopathy. This clonotype was observed many times. Its antigen is not known. The CDR3 consists of 13 residues. CDR1 is MNHNS and CDR2 is SASEGT in the germline V gene. Trimming removed 6 bases at V and 0 bases at J, with 8 bases between. Patients were aged 18 to 65, had disease duration under 2 months, and had newly diagnosed hyperthyroidism. Study-wide results and caveats: Blood also showed most of the thyroid clonotypes that were expanded above 0.001. Separating ophthalmopathy from stable hyperthyroidism was achieved by a 13 V-J model. The model anticipated ophthalmopathy a median about 6.5 months pre-onset.

The CDR3 regions of TCR beta were amplified from RNA transcripts. The TCR CDR3 was amplified in a first-round RT-PCR using the HTBI primer set. TCRdb fed the multiplex PCR reads into MiXCR, producing one record per CDR3 protein. The data show over 120,000 distinct CDR3 sequences, around 21% seen once. What was sequenced was blood. V and J are TRBV6-1 and TRBJ1-1, with D perhaps matching TRBD1 (6 bases). This receptor was taken from a woman aged 50 to 65 with Graves' hyperthyroidism that later progressed to Graves' ophthalmopathy. In DNA form, the CDR3 reads TGTGCCAGCAGCAGGACAGTGAACACTGAAGCTTTCTTT. It codes for CASSRTVNTEAFF.